Each of the 9 T cell receptor beta chains below was sequenced from the same sample in a study of T cells in tumors after PD-1 blockade. Clones were read by immunoSEQ multiplex PCR, and TCRdb kept only the in-frame ones, dropping some. The top ten clones hold 22% of a sample with about 16,000 clones, almost 85% of them seen once. The sample consisted of PBMCs, taken after anti-PD-1 treatment. All receptors derive from a human donor with basal cell carcinoma.

The V and J genes are TRBV30 and TRBJ1-2; TRBD1 might be the D (6 bases). The germline V gene encodes CDR1 GTSNPN and CDR2 SVGIG (reference sequence). The CDR3 totals 17 residues. V was shortened by 5 bases and J by 1 base, with 23 bases between the two germline ends. The CDR3 nucleotides are TGTGCCTGGTTCGTTAGAAACGGACAGCATAATAACTATGGCTACACCTTC. Translated: CAWFVRNGQHNNYGYTF.

The J gene is TRBJ2-7, the V gene TRBV4-1, with D perhaps given as TRBD1 or TRBD2 (5 bases each). The CDR3 runs to 14 residues. Germline V CDR1 and CDR2: MGHRA, YSYEKL. The V end lost 2 bases, the J end lost 2 bases, and 10 bases lay between the germline ends. The CDR3 is CASSQRDGPYEQYF. CDR3 sequence (DNA): TGCGCCAGCAGCCAACGGGACGGACCCTACGAGCAGTACTTC.

This clone appeared a single time. The J gene is TRBJ2-3, the V gene TRBV2, with D possibly being TRBD2 (6 bases). The CDR3 totals 15 residues. Germline V gene data show CDR1 as SNHLY and CDR2 as FYNNEI. Trimming shortened V by 7 bases and J by 2 bases, and 16 bases separated the two germline ends. The CDR3 nucleotides read TGTGCCAGCACCGTGGGTAGCGGCCCCACAGATACGCAGTATTTT. This translates into CASTVGSGPTDTQYF.

This rearrangement joins TRBV6-4 to TRBJ1-2, with unresolved D. From germline, CDR1 is MRHNA and CDR2 SNTAGT. The CDR3 loop spans 13 amino acids. V gave up 0 bases and J gave up 4 bases, with 6 bases separating them. The CDR3 protein is CASSDSGSYGYTF. The CDR3 bases are TGTGCCAGCAGTGACTCGGGCAGCTATGGCTACACCTTC.

The chain employs TRBV7-9 and TRBJ1-1; D remains ambiguous. Germline V lookup: CDR1 SEHNR, CDR2 FQNEAQ (reference sequence). The CDR3 extends over 15 amino acids. V was pared by 7 bases and J by 3 bases, with 18 bases between. CDR3 sequence reads: CASTPMGFRDTEAFF. The CDR3 DNA follows: TGTGCCAGCACCCCCATGGGCTTTAGGGACACTGAAGCTTTCTTT.

The chain is built from TRBV19 and TRBJ1-2; the match to TRBD1 covers 7 bases. The length of the CDR3 is 14 residues. Germline CDR1 is LNHDA and CDR2 is SQIVND (reference sequence). V shed 4 bases, J shed 5 bases, and the junction held 7 bases outside the gene matches. Here the CDR3 DNA reads TGTGCCAGTAGTAAACCGGGACAGCCTTATGGCTACACCTTC. It encodes CASSKPGQPYGYTF.

The chain recombines TRBV12-3 or TRBV12-4 with TRBJ2-5, with no clear D. The CDR3 spans 12 residues. V was pared by 2 bases and J by 4 bases, with 5 bases between. The CDR3 protein is CASSLQRETQYF. Written as DNA, the CDR3 is TGTGCCAGCAGTTTACAGAGAGAGACCCAGTACTTC.

This clone has just one count. The V gene is TRBV5-1, the J gene TRBJ2-5, with 7 bases identical to TRBD2. V was clipped by 4 bases and J by 1 base; unmatched bases: 4. CDR3 size: 14 residues. CDR1 is SGHRS, CDR2 YFSETQ, per germline. CDR3 coding DNA: TGCGCCAGCAGCAAGGCTAGCGGCCAAGAGACCCAGTACTTC. It codes for CASSKASGQETQYF.

V gene TRBV5-1 combines with J gene TRBJ2-6; D may be TRBD1 or TRBD2 (5 bases each). CDR1 and CDR2 (germline): SGHRS, YFSETQ. CDR3 size: 16 residues. Trimming took 4 bases from V and 2 from J, leaving 13 bases between them. The CDR3 spells CASSEDGAAGANVLTF. The CDR3, as DNA: TGCGCCAGCAGCGAGGACGGGGCGGCTGGGGCCAACGTCCTGACTTTC.